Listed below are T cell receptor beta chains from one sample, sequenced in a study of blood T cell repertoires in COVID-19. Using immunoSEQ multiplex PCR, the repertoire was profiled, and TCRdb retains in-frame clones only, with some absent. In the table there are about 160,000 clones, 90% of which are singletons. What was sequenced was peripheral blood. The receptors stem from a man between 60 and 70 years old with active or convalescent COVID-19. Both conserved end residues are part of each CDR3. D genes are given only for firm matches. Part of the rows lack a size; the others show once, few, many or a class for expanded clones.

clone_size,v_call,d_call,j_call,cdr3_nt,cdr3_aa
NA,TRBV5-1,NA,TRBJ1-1,TGCGCCAGCAGCTTGGGGCAGGGGCAGACTGAAGCTTTCTTT,CASSLGQGQTEAFF
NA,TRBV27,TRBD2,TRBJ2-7,TGTGCCAGCAAGGCTAGCGGGAGTCGCGAGCAGTACTTC,CASKASGSREQYF
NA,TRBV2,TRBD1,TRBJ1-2,TGTGCCAGCAGTCCCTCAGGACAGGGGGACTATGGCTACACCTTC,CASSPSGQGDYGYTF
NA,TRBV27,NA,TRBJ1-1,TGTGCCAGCAGTTTCTTAACAGGGAGAGTAACTGAAGCTTTCTTT,CASSFLTGRVTEAFF
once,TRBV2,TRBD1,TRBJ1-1,TGTGCCAGCAGTCCGGGACAGGGGATAACTGAAGCTTTCTTT,CASSPGQGITEAFF
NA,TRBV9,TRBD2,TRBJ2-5,TGTGCCAGCAGCGACACCGGGACTAGGTGGGAGACCCAGTACTTC,CASSDTGTRWETQYF
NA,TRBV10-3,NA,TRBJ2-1,TGTGCCATCAGTGAAGCCTATGAGCAGTTCTTC,CAISEAYEQFF
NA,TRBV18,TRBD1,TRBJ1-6,TGTGCCAGCTCACCAACACAGGGGGCCGGTAATTCACCCCTCCACTTT,CASSPTQGAGNSPLHF
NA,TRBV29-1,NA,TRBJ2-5,TGCAGCGTTGAGGAGAACGGGGTGGAGACCCAGTACTTC,CSVEENGVETQYF
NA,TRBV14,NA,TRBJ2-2,TGTGCCAGCGCACCACTAAAGGGGGTCGGAACCGGGGAGCTGTTTTTT,CASAPLKGVGTGELFF
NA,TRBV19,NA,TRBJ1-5,TGTGCCAGTAGAACAAACATGGGGCAAAGCAATCAGCCCCAGCATTTT,CASRTNMGQSNQPQHF
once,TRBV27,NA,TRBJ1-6,TGTGCCAGCAGTTTTGAACCCCTCCCCAGCGTTGGATCCTATAATTCACCCCTCCACTTT,CASSFEPLPSVGSYNSPLHF
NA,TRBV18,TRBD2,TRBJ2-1,TGTGCCAGCTCACCCCTACTCATAGCGGGAGTAGGGTACAATGAGCAGTTCTTC,CASSPLLIAGVGYNEQFF
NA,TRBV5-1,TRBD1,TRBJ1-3,TGCGCCAGCAGTTATGACAGGGGGCCCGGAAACACCATATATTTT,CASSYDRGPGNTIYF
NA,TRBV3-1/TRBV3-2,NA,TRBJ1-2,TGTGCCAGCAGCCAAGAGGGAAGGGGCCCTAACTATGGCTACACCTTC,CASSQEGRGPNYGYTF
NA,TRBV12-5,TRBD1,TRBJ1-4,TGTGCTAGTGGTTTGGTATGGACAGGGGGAAGTGAAAAACTGTTTTTT,CASGLVWTGGSEKLFF
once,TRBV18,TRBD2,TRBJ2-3,TGTGCCAGCTCACCACGGACTAGCGGGGGGCCGAGCTCAGATACGCAGTATTTT,CASSPRTSGGPSSDTQYF
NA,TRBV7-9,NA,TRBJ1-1,TGTGCCAGCAGCTCCGGAGGGGCTTCTGAAGCTTTCTTT,CASSSGGASEAFF
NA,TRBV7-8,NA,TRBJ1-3,TGTGCCAGCAGCTTAGGTGCGGTCTCTGGAAACACCATATATTTT,CASSLGAVSGNTIYF
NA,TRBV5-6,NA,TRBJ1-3,TGTGCCAGCAGCTTCTGGGGGGTCTCAGGAAACACCATATATTTT,CASSFWGVSGNTIYF
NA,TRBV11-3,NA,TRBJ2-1,TGTGCCAGCAGCTTAGGACAAACAATGTACAATGAGCAGTTCTTC,CASSLGQTMYNEQFF
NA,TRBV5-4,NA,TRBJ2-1,TGTGCCAGCAGCTTGGAAATAGCGCGCGAGCAGTTCTTC,CASSLEIAREQFF
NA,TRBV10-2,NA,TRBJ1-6,TGCGCCAGCAGTGCACAGAGAACCTATAATTCACCCCTCCACTTT,CASSAQRTYNSPLHF
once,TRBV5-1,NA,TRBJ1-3,TGCGCCAGCAGCTTGGCCCCCAGGGGTGCAGGAAACACCATATATTTT,CASSLAPRGAGNTIYF
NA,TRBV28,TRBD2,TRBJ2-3,TGTGCCAGCAGTTCGCGGGAGAAGCTCACAGATACGCAGTATTTT,CASSSREKLTDTQYF
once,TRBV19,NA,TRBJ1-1,TGTGCCAGTACCCCGTTAGACAGGAACACTGAAGCTTTCTTT,CASTPLDRNTEAFF
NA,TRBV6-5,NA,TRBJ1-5,TGTGCCAGCAGTCGACAGTATAGCAATCAGCCCCAGCATTTT,CASSRQYSNQPQHF
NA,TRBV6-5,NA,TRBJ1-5,TGTGCCAGCAGTCGAGGGTTCCCCCCTCAGCCCCAGCATTTT,CASSRGFPPQPQHF
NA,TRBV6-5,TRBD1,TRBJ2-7,TGTGCCAGCAGTCCTTCGGACAGGGGTTACGAGCAGTACTTC,CASSPSDRGYEQYF
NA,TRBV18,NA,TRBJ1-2,TGTGCCAGCTCACCCATAACAGGGACCCTGAACTATGGCTACACCTTC,CASSPITGTLNYGYTF
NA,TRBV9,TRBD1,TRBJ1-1,TGTGCCAGCAGCGCCCGGACAGGGACGATGAACACTGAAGCTTTCTTT,CASSARTGTMNTEAFF
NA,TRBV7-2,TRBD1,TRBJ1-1,TGTGCCAGCAGCTTAGCGGGGCAGGGGGTTGGTGAAGCTTTCTTT,CASSLAGQGVGEAFF
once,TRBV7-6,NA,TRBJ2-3,TGTGCCAGCAGCCATGGACTGCCCTACGAACTCACAGATACGCAGTATTTT,CASSHGLPYELTDTQYF
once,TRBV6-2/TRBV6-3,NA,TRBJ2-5,TGTGCCAGCAGTCGCGGACAGGGAGGGGAGACCCAGTACTTC,CASSRGQGGETQYF
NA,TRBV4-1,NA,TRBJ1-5,TGCGCCAGCAGCCCCCGTGGGCCAGGGCTTAATCAGCCCCAGCATTTT,CASSPRGPGLNQPQHF
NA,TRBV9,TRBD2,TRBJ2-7,TGTGCCAGCAGCGCGGACTCCGGGACTAGCGGGAGGAGGCAGTACTTC,CASSADSGTSGRRQYF
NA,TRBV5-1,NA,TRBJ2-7,TGCGCCAGCAGCCGAACTCTACAGGGCTCCTACGAGCAGTACTTC,CASSRTLQGSYEQYF
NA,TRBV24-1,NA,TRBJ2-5,TGTGCCACCAGTGACAGGGGAGAGACCCAGTACTTC,CATSDRGETQYF
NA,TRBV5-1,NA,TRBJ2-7,TGCGCCAGCAGCTTAGCTACAGGAGCTTACACCTACGAGCAGTACTTC,CASSLATGAYTYEQYF
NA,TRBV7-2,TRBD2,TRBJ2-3,TGTGCCAGCAGCTTGGCGGGGGGGCCCACAGATACGCAGTATTTT,CASSLAGGPTDTQYF
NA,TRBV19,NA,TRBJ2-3,TGTGCCAGTAGACCAGGGTTACTCACAGATACGCAGTATTTT,CASRPGLLTDTQYF
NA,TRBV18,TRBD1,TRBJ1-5,TGTGCCAGCTCACAACAGGGGGCGCACAATCAGCCCCAGCATTTT,CASSQQGAHNQPQHF
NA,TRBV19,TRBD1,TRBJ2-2,TGTGCCAGTGACAGGGATTTAGGCGGGGAGCTGTTTTTT,CASDRDLGGELFF
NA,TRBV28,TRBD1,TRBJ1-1,TGTGCCAGCAGGCCCCCCACAGGGGCCACTGAAGCTTTCTTT,CASRPPTGATEAFF
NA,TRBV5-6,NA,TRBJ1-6,TGTGCCAGCAGCTTGGCTGGCAGGGGTAATAATTCACCCCTCCACTTT,CASSLAGRGNNSPLHF
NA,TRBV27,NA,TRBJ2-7,TGTGCCACAAAACCTGGGCACGGAATCAGCTCCTACGAGCAGTACTTC,CATKPGHGISSYEQYF
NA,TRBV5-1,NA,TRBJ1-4,TGCGCCAGCACCGTAACCCCAGGGGATTTGGAAAAACTGTTTTTT,CASTVTPGDLEKLFF
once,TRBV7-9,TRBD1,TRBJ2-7,TGTGCCTTAGGGGACAGCTCCTACGAGCAGTACTTC,CALGDSSYEQYF
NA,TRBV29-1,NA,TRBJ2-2,TGCAGCGTCGAAAATGGGTGGGCAGGGAACACCGGGGAGCTGTTTTTT,CSVENGWAGNTGELFF